What follows are 3 T cell receptor beta chains derived from one specimen sequenced in a study of T cells after yellow fever vaccination (dated by TCRdb to between 2019 and 2020). The library was made by 5' RACE. Sequencer: Illumina HiSeq 2500. The raw public data were reprocessed by TCRdb itself: fastp quality trimming at Q25, MiXCR clonotype calling, in-frame beta chains only. Each record represents a unique CDR3 protein, reported with the most common genes and DNA among its rows. The sample table shows roughly 150,000 distinct CDR3 sequences, and about 7% are seen once. The biggest ten clones account for roughly 2.5% of the sample. In light of the paper, this sample's treatment or condition label describes: live attenuated yellow fever vaccine strain. The sequencing here drew on CD4+ T cells sorted from PBMCs, taken around 5 days after the first yellow fever vaccination. The receptors originated from a man younger than 35 who received the YFV17D yellow fever vaccine.

The table lists this clonotype with many counts. The chain has TRBV20-1 and TRBJ2-1; 8 bases align to TRBD2. There are 17 residues in the CDR3. CDR1 DFQATT and CDR2 SNEGSKA come from the germline V gene (reference sequence). With 2 bases clipped from V and 5 bases from J, the junction kept 14 bases outside the gene matches. For the CDR3, the DNA is TGCAGTGCTAGAAACCCCGGGGGGGCGATCATGGACAATGAGCAGTTCTTC. This sequence encodes CSARNPGGAIMDNEQFF.

This clonotype was detected ten times or more. The rearrangement joins TRBV7-6 to TRBJ2-3; D not certain. Deletions cut 0 bases from V and 0 bases from J, with 13 bases between. Germline V gene data show CDR1 as SGHVS and CDR2 as FNYEAQ. The CDR3 has 17 residues. For the CDR3, the DNA is TGTGCCAGCAGCTTAGCGTTATCCGGGTCGAGCACAGATACGCAGTATTTT. It codes for CASSLALSGSSTDTQYF.

This clonotype was picked up many times. The chain couples TRBV7-9 to TRBJ1-4, with 9 bases lining up with TRBD1. The CDR3 is made up of 16 amino acids. Germline loops: CDR1 SEHNR, CDR2 FQNEAQ (reference sequence). Losses at the gene ends were 6 bases for V and 4 bases for J; bases not matched to a gene: 9. CDR3 loop: CASSGTGSSRNEKLFF. CDR3 sequence (DNA): TGTGCCAGCAGTGGGACAGGGTCCTCCCGTAATGAAAAACTGTTTTTT. Combining the CDR3 with reference TRBV7-9 and TRBJ1-4 gives the whole variable domain DTGVSQNPRHKITKRGQNVTFRCDPISEHNRLYWYRQTLGQGPEFLTYFQNEAQLEKSRLLSDRFSAERPKGSFSTLEIQRTEQGDSAMYLCASSGTGSSRNEKLFFGSGTQLSVL.